The rows below give T cell receptor beta chains drawn from one sample of a study of vaccination effects on CD4 cells after COVID-19. Measured with immunoSEQ multiplex PCR; TCRdb has only the in-frame clones, and not every one. The data show about 27,000 clones, approximately 76% seen once. The antigens for these receptors are not known. Sequenced here: CD4+ T cells from PBMCs cultured with SARS-CoV-2 spike peptides, sampled before COVID-19 vaccination. These TCRs come from a human donor who received a COVID-19 vaccine. CDR3s include the opening cysteine and the closing phenylalanine or tryptophan. D genes are given only for firm matches. Size is omitted from some rows. Given values are once, few, many or a class for expanded clones.

d_call | clone_size | j_call | v_call | cdr3_nt | cdr3_aa
NA | NA | TRBJ2-2 | TRBV25-1 | TGTGCCAGCAGTGAATGGGACCGGTCAAGCGGGGAGCTGTTTTTT | CASSEWDRSSGELFF
NA | few | TRBJ2-2 | TRBV27 | TGTGCCAGCAGTTCCCGACCGCGGGCCGGGGAGCTGTTTTTT | CASSSRPRAGELFF
TRBD2 | NA | TRBJ2-5 | TRBV19 | TGTGCCAGTAGTATCCAGCTAGCGGGGAGGGAGACCCAGTACTTC | CASSIQLAGRETQYF
NA | NA | TRBJ2-7 | TRBV15 | TGTGCCACCAGCAGATCGGGGACCTCCACCGAGCAGTACTTC | CATSRSGTSTEQYF
NA | NA | TRBJ2-5 | TRBV5-1 | TGCGCCAGCAGCTTGGGGGAAGAGACCCAGTACTTC | CASSLGEETQYF
TRBD1 | few | TRBJ1-4 | TRBV5-1 | TGCGCCAGCAGCCTCGGGGACAGGGTTGAAAAACTGTTTTTT | CASSLGDRVEKLFF
NA | NA | TRBJ2-6 | TRBV10-1 | TGCGCCAGCAGTGTTCTCTCTGGGGCCAACGTCCTGACTTTC | CASSVLSGANVLTF
NA | NA | TRBJ2-5 | TRBV5-1 | TGCGCCAGCAGCTTGGACAGGGTGGAGACCCAGTACTTC | CASSLDRVETQYF
TRBD1 | NA | TRBJ2-7 | TRBV10-3 | TGTGCCACAAGAAATGGGGACAGGGTCGACGAGCAGTACTTC | CATRNGDRVDEQYF
NA | NA | TRBJ2-5 | TRBV19 | TGTGCCAGTAGTATATCAGGGAATTACGAGACCCAGTACTTC | CASSISGNYETQYF
NA | NA | TRBJ2-7 | TRBV10-1 | TGCGCCAGCAGTGATTCTCTCCGGACAGCCTCCTACGAGCAGTACTTC | CASSDSLRTASYEQYF
NA | NA | TRBJ2-4 | TRBV6-1 | TGTGCCAGCAGTGAAGGCAGGCCGAACATTCAGTACTTC | CASSEGRPNIQYF
NA | few | TRBJ1-6 | TRBV18 | TGTGCCAGCTCACCGGGAGATAATTCACCCCTCCACTTT | CASSPGDNSPLHF
NA | NA | TRBJ2-7 | TRBV5-1 | TGCGCCAGCGCCACCGCGACAGATTCCTACGAGCAGTACTTC | CASATATDSYEQYF
TRBD1 | once | TRBJ1-4 | TRBV10-3 | TGTGCCATCAGTAAGACGACAGGGGATGAAAAACTGTTTTTT | CAISKTTGDEKLFF
TRBD2 | NA | TRBJ2-5 | TRBV6-6 | TGTGCCAGCAGAAGACTAGCGGCGGAGACCCAGTACTTC | CASRRLAAETQYF
NA | NA | TRBJ1-1 | TRBV27 | TGTGCCAGCAGTTTAGGTAGGTCCAGGGCCAATACTGAAGCTTTCTTT | CASSLGRSRANTEAFF
NA | NA | TRBJ2-2 | TRBV24-1 | TGTGCCACCAGTGACACGGACAGTACAAACACCGGGGAGCTGTTTTTT | CATSDTDSTNTGELFF
TRBD1 | NA | TRBJ1-2 | TRBV27 | TGTGCCAGCACCCGGGACAGGGCGACCTATGGCTACACCTTC | CASTRDRATYGYTF
NA | NA | TRBJ2-3 | TRBV19 | TGTGCCAGTAGTATTGGCCCTAGCACAGATACGCAGTATTTT | CASSIGPSTDTQYF
NA | few | TRBJ1-6 | TRBV3-1/TRBV3-2 | TGTGCCAGCAGCCAGATCGCGGATTCACCCCTCCACTTT | CASSQIADSPLHF
TRBD2 | NA | TRBJ2-7 | TRBV3-1/TRBV3-2 | TGTGCCAGCAGCCAAACTAGCGGGGGCTACGAGCAGTACTTC | CASSQTSGGYEQYF
NA | NA | TRBJ1-3 | TRBV5-5 | TGTGCCAGCACCCTAAGCCCTCTAACTGGAAACACCATATATTTT | CASTLSPLTGNTIYF
NA | NA | TRBJ2-2 | TRBV30 | TGTGCCTGGAATAGAGTCGGCACCGGGGAGCTGTTTTTT | CAWNRVGTGELFF
NA | NA | TRBJ2-4 | TRBV5-5 | TGTGCCAGCAGCATGAGACCCCCTACCGGCATTCAGTACTTC | CASSMRPPTGIQYF
NA | NA | TRBJ1-1 | TRBV14 | TGTGCCAGCAGCCTGTTAGACGGGGGGAACACTGAAGCTTTCTTT | CASSLLDGGNTEAFF
NA | NA | TRBJ2-7 | TRBV4-1 | TGCGCCAGCCAGGGGGGGGCAGGGCTGTACGAGCAGTACTTC | CASQGGAGLYEQYF
NA | NA | TRBJ2-1 | TRBV11-3 | TGTGCCAGCAGCTTAACTCGGTGGGGTCCTGGAGGGAATGAGCAGTTCTTC | CASSLTRWGPGGNEQFF
NA | few | TRBJ1-1 | TRBV5-1 | TGCGCCAGCAGTATATCAGGGGCGGGTGGCACTGAAGCTTTCTTT | CASSISGAGGTEAFF
NA | NA | TRBJ1-1 | TRBV20-1 | TGCAGTGCTAGTCGGGGACGGGTGAACACTGAAGCTTTCTTT | CSASRGRVNTEAFF
NA | NA | TRBJ1-6 | TRBV6-6 | TGTGCCAGCAGTTTCGGGGTAGGATCACCCCTCCACTTT | CASSFGVGSPLHF
NA | NA | TRBJ2-7 | TRBV12-3/TRBV12-4 | TGTGCCAGCAGTTTTCAGGACTCCTACGAGCAGTACTTC | CASSFQDSYEQYF